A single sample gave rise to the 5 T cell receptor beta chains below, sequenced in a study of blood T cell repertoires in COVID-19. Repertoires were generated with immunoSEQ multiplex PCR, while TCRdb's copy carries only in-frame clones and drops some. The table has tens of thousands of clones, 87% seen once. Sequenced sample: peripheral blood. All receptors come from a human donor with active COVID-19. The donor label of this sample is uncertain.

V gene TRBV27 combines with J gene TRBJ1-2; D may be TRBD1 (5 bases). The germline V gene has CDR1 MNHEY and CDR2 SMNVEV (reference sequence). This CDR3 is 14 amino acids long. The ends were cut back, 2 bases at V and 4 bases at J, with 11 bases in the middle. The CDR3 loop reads CASSLAGEGYGYTF. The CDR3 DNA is TGTGCCAGCAGTTTAGCGGGGGAAGGCTATGGCTACACCTTC.

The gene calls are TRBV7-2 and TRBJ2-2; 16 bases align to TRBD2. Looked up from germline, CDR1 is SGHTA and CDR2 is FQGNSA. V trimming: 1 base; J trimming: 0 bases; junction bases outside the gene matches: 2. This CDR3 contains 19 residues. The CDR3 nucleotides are TGTGCCAGCAGCTTAGTGGGACTAGCGGGGGGGACGAACACCGGGGAGCTGTTTTTT. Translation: CASSLVGLAGGTNTGELFF.

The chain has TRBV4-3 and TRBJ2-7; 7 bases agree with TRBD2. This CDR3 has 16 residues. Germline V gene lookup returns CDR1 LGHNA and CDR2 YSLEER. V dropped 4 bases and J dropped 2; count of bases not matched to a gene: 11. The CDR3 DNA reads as TGCGCCAGCAGCCCAAGATCCAGGGACTACCCCTACGAGCAGTACTTC. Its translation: CASSPRSRDYPYEQYF.

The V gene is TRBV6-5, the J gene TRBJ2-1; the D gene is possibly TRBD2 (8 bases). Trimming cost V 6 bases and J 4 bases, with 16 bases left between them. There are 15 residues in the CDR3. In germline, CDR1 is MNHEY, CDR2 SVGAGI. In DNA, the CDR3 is TGTGCCAGCAGCCGAGGGGGCGGGGGGTACAATGAGCAGTTCTTC. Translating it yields CASSRGGGGYNEQFF.

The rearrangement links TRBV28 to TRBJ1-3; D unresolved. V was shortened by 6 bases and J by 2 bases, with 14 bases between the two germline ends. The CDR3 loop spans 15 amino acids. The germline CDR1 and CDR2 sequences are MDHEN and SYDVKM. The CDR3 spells CASSLRGAAGNTIYF. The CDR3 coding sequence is TGTGCCAGCAGCCTCCGAGGAGCCGCTGGAAACACCATATATTTT.